This T cell receptor beta chain came from a study of blood T cell repertoires in COVID-19. As for the study in general: Samples came from the United States, Italy and Spain, spanning acute and convalescent COVID-19. Sources were T cells, B-cell-depleted T cells, or PBMCs; the material itself was cDNA or gDNA.

Original methodology: It was from reference gene primer amplification that nucleated cell counts were estimated. Some clones are missing from TCRdb's copy, which holds only in-frame ones; the method was immunoSEQ multiplex PCR. V and J calls and clone size are those listed in that table; D and trimming were worked out from the DNA. The sample lists approximately 90,000 clones, over 70% occurring once. What was sequenced was peripheral blood. The receptor was isolated from a man aged 80 or over with active or convalescent COVID-19.

The CDR3, as DNA: TGCGCCAGCAGCTGGAGGGGGGAGGGTGACACAGATACGCAGTATTTT. It translates to CASSWRGEGDTDTQYF. The chain combines TRBV5-1 with TRBJ2-3; D is possibly TRBD2 (7 bases). The V and J ends lost 3 bases and 2 bases respectively, with 16 bases between them. The CDR3 covers 16 residues. Germline V gene sequence: CDR1 SGHRS, CDR2 YFSETQ.